What follows describes a single T cell receptor beta chain. A quantity of about 0.5 to 1 ug RNA underwent reverse transcription using random hexamers. TCRdb reprocessed the immunoSEQ multiplex PCR reads with MiXCR, giving one entry per CDR3 protein. Of about 160,000 distinct CDR3 sequences in the sample, 94% are singletons; the top ten hold about 0.094%. The CDR3 runs 13 residues. Germline V gene data show CDR1 as SGDLS and CDR2 as YYNGEE. V lost 0 bases and J 7 bases, leaving 10 bases between the germline ends. High-throughput TCR beta sequencing covered peripheral CD8+ and CD4+ T cells. This sample was taken from a study of CD8 T cells in Susac syndrome.

The TCR sequence derives from a human donor with multiple sclerosis. This sequence joins TRBV9 and TRBJ1-1; D perhaps matches TRBD1 (5 bases). Sequencing was done on a sample of CD4+ T cells from PBMCs. In DNA, the CDR3 is TGTGCCAGCAGCGTAGCTGGTACAGGTGAAGCTTTCTTT. Translation gives CASSVAGTGEAFF. Full variable domain (remainder filled in from reference TRBV9 and TRBJ1-1): DSGVTQTPKHLITATGQRVTLRCSPRSGDLSVYWYQQSLDQGLQFLIQYYNGEERAKGNILERFSAQQFPDLHSELNLSSLELGDSALYFCASSVAGTGEAFFGQGTRLTVV.